The source of this TCR beta chain is a study of blood T cell repertoires in COVID-19. Turning to the study itself: Nucleic acid was either cDNA or gDNA, and it came from T cells, B-cell-depleted T cells, or PBMCs.

The CDR3 consists of 20 residues. V was cut by 0 bases and J by 5 bases, with 26 bases left in between. Looked up from germline, CDR1 is WNHNN and CDR2 is SYGVQD (reference sequence). Some clones are missing from TCRdb's copy, which holds only in-frame ones; the method was immunoSEQ multiplex PCR. The sample shows approximately 180,000 clones, 82% of them seen only once. The origin of this receptor is a woman in her sixties or seventies with acute or convalescent COVID-19. The rearrangement uses TRBV10-1 and TRBJ2-1, with TRBD2 as a possible D gene (5 bases). The sequencing input was peripheral blood. As DNA, the CDR3 is TGCGCCAGCAGTGAGTCGATACGTCCTCAGCGACGGGGTTTTGACAATGAGCAGTTCTTC. This sequence encodes CASSESIRPQRRGFDNEQFF.